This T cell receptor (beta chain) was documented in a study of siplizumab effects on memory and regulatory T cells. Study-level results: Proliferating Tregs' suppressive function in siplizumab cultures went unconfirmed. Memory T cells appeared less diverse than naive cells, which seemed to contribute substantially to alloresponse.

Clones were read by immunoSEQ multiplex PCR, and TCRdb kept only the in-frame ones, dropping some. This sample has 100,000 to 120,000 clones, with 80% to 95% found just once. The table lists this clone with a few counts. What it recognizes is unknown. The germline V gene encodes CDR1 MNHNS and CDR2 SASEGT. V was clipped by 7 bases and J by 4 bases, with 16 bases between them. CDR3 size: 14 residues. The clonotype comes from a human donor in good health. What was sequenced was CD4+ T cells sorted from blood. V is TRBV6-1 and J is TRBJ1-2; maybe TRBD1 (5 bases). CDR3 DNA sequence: TGTGCCAGCAATCCGGGACGGACCTTCTATGGCTACACCTTC. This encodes CASNPGRTFYGYTF.